The sequence of this T cell receptor (beta chain) was determined in a study of CD8 T cells in Susac syndrome. Random hexamers primed reverse transcription of about 0.45 to 1 ug RNA. TCRdb fed the immunoSEQ multiplex PCR reads into MiXCR, producing one record per CDR3 protein. The repertoire holds around 200,000 distinct CDR3 sequences, with approximately 96% as singletons. V dropped 4 bases and J dropped 9; count of bases not matched to a gene: 17. CDR1 and CDR2 from the germline V gene are SGHDT and YYEEEE. This CDR3 is built from 16 residues. The rearrangement links TRBV5-6 to TRBJ2-3, with 7 positions matching TRBD1. Material: CD4+ T cells from PBMCs. The receptor comes from a human donor with Susac syndrome. CDR3 sequence: CASSRNDWNDRATQYF. CDR3 DNA sequence: TGTGCCAGCAGCCGAAACGATTGGAACGACAGGGCAACGCAGTATTTT.